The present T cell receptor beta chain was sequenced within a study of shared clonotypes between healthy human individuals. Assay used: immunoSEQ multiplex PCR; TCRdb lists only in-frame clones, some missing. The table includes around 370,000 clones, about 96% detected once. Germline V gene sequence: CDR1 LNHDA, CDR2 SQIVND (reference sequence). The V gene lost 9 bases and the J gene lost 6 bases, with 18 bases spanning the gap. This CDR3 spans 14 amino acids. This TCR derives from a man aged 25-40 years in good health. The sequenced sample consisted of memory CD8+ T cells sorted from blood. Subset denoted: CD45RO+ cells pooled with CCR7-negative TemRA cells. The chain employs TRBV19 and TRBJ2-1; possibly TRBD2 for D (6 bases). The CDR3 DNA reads TGTGCCAGCCCTTTTAGGAGGCGGGGCAATGAGCAGTTCTTC. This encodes CASPFRRRGNEQFF. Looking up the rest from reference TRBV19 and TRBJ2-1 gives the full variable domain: DGGITQSPKYLFRKEGQNVTLSCEQNLNHDAMYWYRQDPGQGLRLIYYSQIVNDFQKGDIAEGYSVSREKKESFPLTVTSAQKNPTAFYLCASPFRRRGNEQFFGPGTRLTVL.